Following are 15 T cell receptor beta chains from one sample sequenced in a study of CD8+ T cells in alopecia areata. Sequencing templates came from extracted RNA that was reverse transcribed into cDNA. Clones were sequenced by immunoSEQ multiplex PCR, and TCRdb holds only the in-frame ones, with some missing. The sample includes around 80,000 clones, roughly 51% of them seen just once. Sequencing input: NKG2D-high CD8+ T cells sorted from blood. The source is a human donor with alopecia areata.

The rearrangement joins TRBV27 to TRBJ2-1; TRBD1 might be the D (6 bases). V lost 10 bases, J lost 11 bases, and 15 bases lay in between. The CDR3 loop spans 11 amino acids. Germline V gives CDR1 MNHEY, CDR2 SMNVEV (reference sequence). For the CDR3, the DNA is TGTGCCACCAACTACGGGACAAAGCAGTTCTTC. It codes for CATNYGTKQFF.

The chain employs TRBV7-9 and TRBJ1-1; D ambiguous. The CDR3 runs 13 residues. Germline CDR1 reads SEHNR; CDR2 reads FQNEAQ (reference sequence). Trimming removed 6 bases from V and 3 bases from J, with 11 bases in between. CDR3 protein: CASSYDFDTEAFF. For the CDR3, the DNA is TGTGCCAGCAGTTATGACTTCGACACTGAAGCTTTCTTT.

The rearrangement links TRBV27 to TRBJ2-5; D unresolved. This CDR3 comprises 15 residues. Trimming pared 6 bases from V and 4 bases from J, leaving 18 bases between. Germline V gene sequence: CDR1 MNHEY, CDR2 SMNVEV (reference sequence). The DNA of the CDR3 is TGTGCCAGCAGCCCACCCACTCAAAGACGAGAGACCCAGTACTTC. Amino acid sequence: CASSPPTQRRETQYF.

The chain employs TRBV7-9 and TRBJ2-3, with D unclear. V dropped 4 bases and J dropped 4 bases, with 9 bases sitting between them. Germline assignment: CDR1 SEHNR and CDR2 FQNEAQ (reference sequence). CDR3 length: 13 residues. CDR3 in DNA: TGTGCCAGCAGCTCCGATTGGCCAGATACGCAGTATTTT. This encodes CASSSDWPDTQYF.

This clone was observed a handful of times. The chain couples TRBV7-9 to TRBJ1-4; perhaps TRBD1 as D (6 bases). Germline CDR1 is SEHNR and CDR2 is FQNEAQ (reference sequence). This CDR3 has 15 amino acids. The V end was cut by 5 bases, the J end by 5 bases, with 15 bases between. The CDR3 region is CASSPRTADNEKLFF. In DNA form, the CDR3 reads TGTGCCAGCAGCCCTAGGACAGCGGACAATGAAAAACTGTTTTTT.

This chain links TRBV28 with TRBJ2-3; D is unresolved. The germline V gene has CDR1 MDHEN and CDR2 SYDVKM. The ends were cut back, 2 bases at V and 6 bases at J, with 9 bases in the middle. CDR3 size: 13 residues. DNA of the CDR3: TGTGCCAGCAGTTTAGGTGGCAGCGATACGCAGTATTTT. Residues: CASSLGGSDTQYF.

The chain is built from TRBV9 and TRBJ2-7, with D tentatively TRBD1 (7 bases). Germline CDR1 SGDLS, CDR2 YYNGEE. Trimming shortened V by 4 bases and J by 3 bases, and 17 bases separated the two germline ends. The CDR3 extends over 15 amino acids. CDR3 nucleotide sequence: TGTGCCAGCAGCCCCCCGGCAGGGGGGATCTACGAGCAGTACTTC. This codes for CASSPPAGGIYEQYF. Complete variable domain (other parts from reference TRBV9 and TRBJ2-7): DSGVTQTPKHLITATGQRVTLRCSPRSGDLSVYWYQQSLDQGLQFLIQYYNGEERAKGNILERFSAQQFPDLHSELNLSSLELGDSALYFCASSPPAGGIYEQYFGPGTRLTVT.

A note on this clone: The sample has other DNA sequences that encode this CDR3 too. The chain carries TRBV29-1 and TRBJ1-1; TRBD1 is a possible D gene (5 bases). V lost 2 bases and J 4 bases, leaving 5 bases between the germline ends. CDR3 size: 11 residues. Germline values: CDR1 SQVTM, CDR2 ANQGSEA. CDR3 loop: CSVEQGTEAFF. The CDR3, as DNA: TGCAGCGTTGAACAGGGCACTGAAGCTTTCTTT.

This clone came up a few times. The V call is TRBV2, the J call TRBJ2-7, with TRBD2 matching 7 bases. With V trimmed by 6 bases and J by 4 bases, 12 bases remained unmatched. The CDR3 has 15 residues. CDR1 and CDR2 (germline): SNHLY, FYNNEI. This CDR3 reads CASSAGGGGPYEQYF. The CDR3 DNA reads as TGTGCCAGCAGCGCAGGTGGCGGGGGTCCGTACGAGCAGTACTTC.

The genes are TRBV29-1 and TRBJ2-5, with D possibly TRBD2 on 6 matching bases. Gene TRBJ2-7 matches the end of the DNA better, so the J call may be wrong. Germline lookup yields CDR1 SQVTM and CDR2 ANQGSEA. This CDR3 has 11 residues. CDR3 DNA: TGCAGCGCACGGGGGTCCTACGAGCAGTACTTC. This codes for CSARGSYEQYF.

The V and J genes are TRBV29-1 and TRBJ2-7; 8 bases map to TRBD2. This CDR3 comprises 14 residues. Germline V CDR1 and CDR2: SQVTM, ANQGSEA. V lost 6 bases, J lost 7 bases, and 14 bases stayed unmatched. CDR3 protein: CSVASAGVLGEQYF. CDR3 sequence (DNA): TGCAGCGTCGCTTCAGCGGGAGTCCTGGGTGAGCAGTACTTC.

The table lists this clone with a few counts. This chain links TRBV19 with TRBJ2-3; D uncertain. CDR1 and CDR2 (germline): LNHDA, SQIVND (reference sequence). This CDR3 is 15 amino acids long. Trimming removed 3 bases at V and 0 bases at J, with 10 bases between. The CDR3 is CASSMMGSSTDTQYF. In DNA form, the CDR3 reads TGTGCCAGTAGTATGATGGGCAGTAGCACAGATACGCAGTATTTT.

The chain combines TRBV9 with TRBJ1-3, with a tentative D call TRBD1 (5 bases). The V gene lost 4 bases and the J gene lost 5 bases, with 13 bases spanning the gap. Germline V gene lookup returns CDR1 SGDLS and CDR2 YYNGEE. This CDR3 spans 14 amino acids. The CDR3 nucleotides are TGTGCCAGCAGCCCCCGGGACTGGAGAAACACCATATATTTT. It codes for CASSPRDWRNTIYF.

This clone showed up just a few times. Here the CDR3 reads CSVEGLEEPGPDGGYTF. CDR3 nucleotide sequence: TGCAGCGTTGAGGGCCTTGAGGAACCCGGTCCCGATGGAGGCTACACCTTC. The chain couples TRBV29-1 to TRBJ1-2; D not resolved. V lost 3 bases and J lost 8, with 28 bases in between. Germline V lookup: CDR1 SQVTM, CDR2 ANQGSEA. This CDR3 is built from 17 residues.

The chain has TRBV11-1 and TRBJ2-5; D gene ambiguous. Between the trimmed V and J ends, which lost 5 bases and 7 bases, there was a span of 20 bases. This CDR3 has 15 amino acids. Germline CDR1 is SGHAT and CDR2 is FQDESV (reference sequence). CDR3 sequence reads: CASSDNSGTAVTQYF. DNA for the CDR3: TGTGCCAGCAGCGATAACTCCGGTACGGCTGTGACCCAGTACTTC.